The 22 T cell receptor beta chains in this list originate from one sample, sequenced in a study of shared clonotypes between healthy human individuals. Some clones are missing from TCRdb's copy, which holds only in-frame ones; the method was immunoSEQ multiplex PCR. The sample gives hundreds of thousands of clones, around 81% of which show up once; about 12% is in the top ten. The specimen was PBMCs. The receptors here all came from a woman between 35 and 50 years old in good health. Some clones in this sample may be carry-over from other donors' samples.

Only a few counts were recorded for this clone. The rearrangement uses TRBV5-8 and TRBJ2-7; D might be TRBD2 (5 bases). The CDR3 is made up of 13 amino acids. V lost 6 bases and J lost 3, with 13 bases in between. Germline CDR1 reads SGHTS; CDR2 reads YDEGEE. The CDR3 region is CASKERGVYEQYF. DNA for the CDR3: TGTGCCAGCAAGGAACGGGGAGTCTACGAGCAGTACTTC.

There are a few counts of this clone. This chain uses TRBV30 with TRBJ1-1; the D gene is possibly TRBD1 (5 bases). Germline-derived CDR1 and CDR2 are GTSNPN and SVGIG (reference sequence). The CDR3 loop spans 14 amino acids. V lost 5 bases, J lost 1 base, and 14 bases lay in between. The CDR3 protein is CAWGRDAKNTEAFF. The CDR3 DNA follows: TGTGCCTGGGGGAGGGACGCGAAGAACACTGAAGCTTTCTTT.

The V call is TRBV5-1, the J call TRBJ2-7, with D possibly being TRBD1 (6 bases). Trimming pared 3 bases from V and 4 bases from J, leaving 14 bases between. The CDR3 length is 14 residues. Germline assignment: CDR1 SGHRS and CDR2 YFSETQ. The CDR3 protein is CASSSEGGDYEQYF. DNA for the CDR3: TGCGCCAGCAGCTCCGAAGGGGGAGATTACGAGCAGTACTTC.

The rearrangement uses TRBV4-2 and TRBJ2-1, with 7 bases identical to TRBD2. The CDR3 is made up of 15 amino acids. V was pared by 0 bases and J by 2 bases, with 1 base of the junction left unmatched. Germline V gene lookup returns CDR1 LGHNA and CDR2 YNFKEQ. As DNA, the CDR3 is TGTGCCAGCAGCCAAGACCGGGGGGCCTACAATGAGCAGTTCTTC. Translation gives CASSQDRGAYNEQFF.

This clone has a single count. This sample includes further DNA sequences coding for the same CDR3. The rearrangement links TRBV7-9 to TRBJ2-7; no definite D call. This CDR3 has 13 residues. V lost 0 bases, J lost 7 bases, and 10 bases lay in between. CDR1 and CDR2 (germline): SEHNR, FQNEAQ (reference sequence). The CDR3 region has the DNA TGTGCCAGCAGCTTAGCTGCAGGTTGGGAGCAGTACTTC. Protein sequence: CASSLAAGWEQYF. The variable domain in full, completed from reference TRBV7-9 and TRBJ2-7, reads DTGVSQNPRHKITKRGQNVTFRCDPISEHNRLYWYRQTLGQGPEFLTYFQNEAQLEKSRLLSDRFSAERPKGSFSTLEIQRTEQGDSAMYLCASSLAAGWEQYFGPGTRLTVT.

Regarding this clone: A much larger clone lies a single base off, so this may be a read error. The sample contains more than one DNA sequence encoding this CDR3. The chain employs TRBV5-4 and TRBJ1-5, with TRBD1 identical over 10 bases. CDR1 SGHNT and CDR2 YYREEE come from the germline V gene (reference sequence). V lost 4 bases, J lost 5 bases, and 6 bases stayed unmatched. CDR3 length: 15 residues. The CDR3 is CASSLGQGIDQPQHF. The CDR3 coding sequence is TGTGCCAGCAGCCTGGGACAGGGGATTGATCAGCCCCAGCATTTT.

Regarding this clone: The sample carries other DNA sequences with the same CDR3. V and J are TRBV6-5 and TRBJ1-1; unclear D gene. CDR1 and CDR2 from the germline V gene are MNHEY and SVGAGI. This CDR3 has 15 amino acids. V was trimmed by 0 bases and J by 1 base, leaving 9 bases between them. This chain's CDR3 is CASSYSKWGNTEAFF. CDR3 nucleotide sequence: TGTGCCAGCAGTTACTCGAAATGGGGGAACACTGAAGCTTTCTTT.

The chain uses TRBV5-1 and TRBJ1-1, with TRBD1 as a possible D gene (5 bases). Germline CDR1 is SGHRS and CDR2 is YFSETQ. The CDR3 is 12 residues long. The V end was cut by 1 base, the J end by 7 bases, with 8 bases between. The CDR3 loop reads CASSLNRGEAFF. CDR3 sequence (DNA): TGCGCCAGCAGCTTGAATAGGGGTGAAGCTTTCTTT.

V gene TRBV29-1 combines with J gene TRBJ2-1, with D perhaps being TRBD1 or TRBD2 (5 bases each). This CDR3 region has 15 residues. Between the trimmed V and J ends, which lost 0 bases and 3 bases, there was a span of 12 bases. CDR1 SQVTM and CDR2 ANQGSEA come from the germline V gene. The CDR3 sequence is CSVEDRWGYYNEQFF. CDR3 bases: TGCAGCGTTGAAGATCGGTGGGGGTACTACAATGAGCAGTTCTTC.

J is TRBJ2-3 and V is TRBV30; 14 bases align to TRBD2. Unmatched junction bases numbered 9, after V lost 2 bases and J lost 2 bases. CDR1 GTSNPN and CDR2 SVGIG come from the germline V gene (reference sequence). The CDR3 totals 18 residues. The CDR3 bases are TGTGCCTGGAGTCTCGCGTGGACTAGCGGGAGGAACACAGATACGCAGTATTTT. It encodes CAWSLAWTSGRNTDTQYF.

The chain combines TRBV28 with TRBJ1-4; D perhaps matches TRBD1 (5 bases). Germline V gene sequence: CDR1 MDHEN, CDR2 SYDVKM. This CDR3 is built from 14 residues. V lost 8 bases to trimming and J lost 8 bases, with 18 bases between them. The CDR3 is CASRKRRGLEKLFF. CDR3 DNA sequence: TGTGCCAGCCGAAAAAGGAGGGGTTTAGAAAAACTGTTTTTT. The full variable domain, completed using reference TRBV28 and TRBJ1-4, is DVKVTQSSRYLVKRTGEKVFLECVQDMDHENMFWYRQDPGLGLRLIYFSYDVKMKEKGDIPEGYSVSREKKERFSLILESASTNQTSMYLCASRKRRGLEKLFFGSGTQLSVL.

This clone was detected a few times. V and J are TRBV11-2 and TRBJ1-1; possibly TRBD1 for D (5 bases). CDR1 is SGHAT, CDR2 FQNNGV, per germline. Trimming left V 1 base short and J 4 bases short, with 10 bases between. CDR3 size: 14 residues. CDR3 loop: CASSLVAGSTEAFF. The CDR3 DNA reads as TGTGCCAGCAGCTTAGTAGCAGGGTCCACTGAAGCTTTCTTT.

This rearrangement joins TRBV7-9 to TRBJ2-5; 8 nucleotides match TRBD1. Unmatched junction bases numbered 13, after V lost 5 bases and J lost 5 bases. In germline, CDR1 is SEHNR, CDR2 FQNEAQ (reference sequence). The CDR3 is made up of 16 amino acids. DNA for the CDR3: TGTGCCAGCAGCCTTGGAACAGGGGGTTTAGAGGAGACCCAGTACTTC. Translated, it gives CASSLGTGGLEETQYF.

The chain carries TRBV10-1 and TRBJ2-7; 9 nucleotides agree with TRBD1. This CDR3 has 14 residues. Germline loops: CDR1 WNHNN, CDR2 SYGVQD (reference sequence). The J segment lost 2 bases and the V segment lost 4 bases, leaving 3 bases of the junction unmatched. CDR3 sequence reads: CASSGRTGAYEQYF. For the CDR3, the DNA is TGCGCCAGCAGTGGTCGGACAGGGGCCTACGAGCAGTACTTC.

This clone turned up a few times. This chain joins TRBV19 and TRBJ1-1; D gene unclear. Germline CDR1 and CDR2: LNHDA and SQIVND (reference sequence). The CDR3 length is 14 residues. V was cut by 4 bases and J by 1 base, with 10 bases left in between. CDR3 protein: CASSTRESNTEAFF. CDR3 in DNA: TGTGCCAGTAGTACCAGAGAATCGAACACTGAAGCTTTCTTT.

Note on this clone: It is likely a read error: a sequence one base away is far more abundant. The J gene is TRBJ2-1, the V gene TRBV28, with D uncertain. Germline V gene lookup returns CDR1 MDHEN and CDR2 SYDVKM. The CDR3 totals 12 residues. V was cut by 3 bases and J by 0 bases, with 0 bases left in between. CDR3 nucleotides: TGTGCCAGCAGTTTCTCCTACAATGAGCAGTTCTTC. It codes for CASSFSYNEQFF.

CDR3 region: CATLGVAGEQYF. CDR3 DNA: TGTGCCACCCTGGGAGTAGCGGGGGAGCAGTACTTC. V gene TRBV27 combines with J gene TRBJ2-5, with TRBD2 matching over 9 bases. Germline trimming cut 10 bases from V and 11 bases from J; bases unmatched to any gene: 11. Germline assignment: CDR1 MNHEY and CDR2 SMNVEV (reference sequence). This CDR3 comprises 12 residues.

The J gene is TRBJ1-4, the V gene TRBV4-1, with a weak D call TRBD1 (6 bases). CDR3 length: 18 residues. CDR1 and CDR2 from the germline V gene are MGHRA and YSYEKL. Trimming shortened V by 4 bases and J by 0 bases, and 18 bases separated the two germline ends. CDR3 sequence: CASSPLGGSTATNEKLFF. CDR3 coding DNA: TGCGCCAGCAGCCCCTTGGGGGGCTCGACTGCAACTAATGAAAAACTGTTTTTT.

The J gene is TRBJ2-7, the V gene TRBV10-2; D is possibly TRBD2 (6 bases). The CDR3 contains 14 residues. CDR1 WSHSY and CDR2 SAAADI come from the germline V gene. The V end was cut by 3 bases, the J end by 12 bases, with 21 bases between. This CDR3 is CASSEIDRTTGLYF. The CDR3 DNA reads TGCGCCAGCAGTGAAATAGATAGGACAACGGGACTGTACTTC.

This clone appeared a few times. The chain carries TRBV11-2 and TRBJ2-5; 8 positions match TRBD1. This CDR3 comprises 18 residues. After removal of 4 bases from V and 5 bases from J, the junction contained 18 bases not matched to a gene. In germline, CDR1 is SGHAT, CDR2 FQNNGV. The CDR3 coding sequence is TGTGCCAGCAGCTCCAGAAAGTCATACAGGGGGAGGCTGGAGACCCAGTACTTC. Its translation: CASSSRKSYRGRLETQYF.

The chain recombines TRBV29-1 with TRBJ2-7; a possible D gene is TRBD1 (6 bases). The germline gives CDR1 SQVTM, CDR2 ANQGSEA. This CDR3 has 12 amino acids. Trimming stripped 6 bases from V and 4 bases from J, with 13 bases between. DNA for the CDR3: TGCAGCGTCAACAGGGAAGGGTACGAGCAGTACTTC. It codes for CSVNREGYEQYF.

The CDR3 sequence is CASSYSWGGETQYF. CDR3 nucleotides: TGTGCCAGCAGTTACTCGTGGGGAGGCGAGACCCAGTACTTC. This rearrangement joins TRBV6-5 to TRBJ2-5; D is perhaps TRBD2 (6 bases). The length of the CDR3 is 14 residues. Germline values: CDR1 MNHEY, CDR2 SVGAGI. V lost 0 bases, J lost 5 bases, and 10 bases lay in between.